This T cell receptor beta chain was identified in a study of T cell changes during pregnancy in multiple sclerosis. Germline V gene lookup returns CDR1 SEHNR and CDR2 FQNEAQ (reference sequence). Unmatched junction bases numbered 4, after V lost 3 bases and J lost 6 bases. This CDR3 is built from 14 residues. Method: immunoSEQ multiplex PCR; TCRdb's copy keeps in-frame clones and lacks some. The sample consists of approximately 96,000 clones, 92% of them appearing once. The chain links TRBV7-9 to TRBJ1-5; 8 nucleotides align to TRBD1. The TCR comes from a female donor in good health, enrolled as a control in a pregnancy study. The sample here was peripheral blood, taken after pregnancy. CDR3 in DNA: TGTGCCAGCAGCTTTACAGGGGGTTCTCAGCCCCAGCATTTT. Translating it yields CASSFTGGSQPQHF.